The 26 T cell receptor beta chains below all came from one sample that was sequenced in a study of T-cell memory formation after mild COVID-19. TCRdb fed the 5' RACE reads into MiXCR, producing one record per CDR3 protein. The data contain 250,000 to 300,000 distinct CDR3 sequences, approximately 16% of them singletons. Sequenced: PBMCs or a T cell subset sorted from them (not recorded which). These receptors were obtained from a man between 18 and 29 years old who had mild COVID-19 (a few samples of this study predate the infection). Cell type and time point are not known.

The chain has TRBV6-1 and TRBJ2-7; 8 positions match TRBD1. This CDR3 has 14 amino acids. The germline gives CDR1 MNHNS, CDR2 SASEGT. V trimming: 7 bases; J trimming: 7 bases; junction bases outside the gene matches: 12. CDR3 residues: CASNLQGVRQEQYF. The CDR3, as DNA: TGTGCCAGCAACCTACAGGGGGTTCGTCAAGAGCAGTACTTC.

This clonotype was picked up a small number of times. The J gene is TRBJ2-7, the V gene TRBV5-6; D unresolved. Germline CDR1 reads SGHDT; CDR2 reads YYEEEE. The CDR3 runs to 15 residues. V lost 7 bases and J 6 bases, leaving 23 bases between the germline ends. The CDR3 here is CASLNKGMRRSEQYV. CDR3 in DNA: TGTGCCAGCCTCAATAAAGGGATGCGGCGTAGCGAGCAGTACGTC.

Only a few counts were recorded for this clonotype. The chain employs TRBV4-1 and TRBJ1-4; D gene uncertain. The V end was cut by 4 bases, the J end by 2 bases, with 11 bases between. Per the germline V gene, CDR1 is MGHRA and CDR2 is YSYEKL. This CDR3 is 15 amino acids long. CDR3 sequence reads: CASSRTGKTNEKLFF. In DNA, the CDR3 is TGCGCCAGCAGCCGGACGGGGAAGACTAATGAAAAACTGTTTTTT.

There are many counts of this clonotype. The genes are TRBV5-1 and TRBJ1-2; no clear D gene. V lost 0 bases, J lost 2 bases, and 8 bases lay in between. This CDR3 spans 14 amino acids. Per germline, CDR1 SGHRS and CDR2 YFSETQ. The CDR3 bases are TGCGCCAGCAGCTTGGTATCCCTAAACTATGGCTACACCTTC. Amino acids: CASSLVSLNYGYTF.

The chain employs TRBV24-1 and TRBJ1-1; D not resolved. This CDR3 is 15 amino acids long. V lost 1 base to trimming and J lost 8 bases, with 16 bases between them. Germline CDR1 and CDR2: KGHDR and SFDVKD. The CDR3 DNA is TGTGCCACCAGTGATTTAGTTCGGCGGTGGAACGAAGCTTTCTTT. It codes for CATSDLVRRWNEAFF.

This sequence joins TRBV4-2 and TRBJ1-1; D perhaps matches TRBD1 (6 bases). The CDR3 covers 14 residues. Trimming cost V 0 bases and J 3 bases, with 8 bases left between them. Germline lookup yields CDR1 LGHNA and CDR2 YNFKEQ. CDR3 residues: CASSQEGADTEAFF. DNA of the CDR3: TGTGCCAGCAGCCAAGAGGGGGCTGACACTGAAGCTTTCTTT.

This clonotype was found many times. The gene calls are TRBV5-1 and TRBJ2-1, with 9 nucleotides matching TRBD2. Germline lookup yields CDR1 SGHRS and CDR2 YFSETQ. J lost 8 bases, V lost 4 bases, and 10 bases had no gene match. There are 15 residues in the CDR3. CDR3 residues: CASSMGLAPLDEQFF. The CDR3 nucleotides are TGCGCCAGCAGCATGGGACTAGCCCCCCTCGATGAGCAGTTCTTC. Full variable domain (missing parts from reference TRBV5-1 and TRBJ2-1): KAGVTQTPRYLIKTRGQQVTLSCSPISGHRSVSWYQQTPGQGLQFLFEYFSETQRNKGNFPGRFSGRQFSNSRSEMNVSTLELGDSALYLCASSMGLAPLDEQFFGPGTRLTVL.

V gene TRBV28 combines with J gene TRBJ2-7, with 10 positions matching TRBD1. V trimming: 5 bases; J trimming: 3 bases; junction bases outside the gene matches: 7. Germline V gene data show CDR1 as MDHEN and CDR2 as SYDVKM. The length of the CDR3 is 15 residues. The DNA of the CDR3 is TGTGCCAGCAGTCCGGGACAGGGGTTAGGCTACGAGCAGTACGTC. Protein: CASSPGQGLGYEQYV.

The chain combines TRBV20-1 with TRBJ2-5, with D possibly TRBD2 on 6 matching bases. Per the germline V gene, CDR1 is DFQATT and CDR2 is SNEGSKA (reference sequence). The CDR3 has 13 amino acids. Between the trimmed V and J ends, which lost 3 bases and 5 bases, there was a span of 13 bases. The CDR3 reads CSARTYSGETQYF. CDR3 in DNA: TGCAGTGCTAGGACTTACAGCGGGGAGACCCAGTACTTC.

This clonotype was detected only a few times. The chain carries TRBV5-6 and TRBJ2-1; 9 nucleotides line up with TRBD2. V shed 4 bases, J shed 4 bases, and the junction held 9 bases outside the gene matches. Per germline, CDR1 SGHDT and CDR2 YYEEEE. The CDR3 spans 16 residues. CDR3 residues: CASSTGGGARYNEQFF. The CDR3 DNA reads as TGTGCCAGCAGCACGGGCGGGGGGGCCAGATACAATGAGCAGTTCTTC. The full variable domain, in which reference TRBV5-6 and TRBJ2-1 provide the parts outside the CDR3, is DAGVTQSPTHLIKTRGQQVTLRCSPKSGHDTVSWYQQALGQGPQFIFQYYEEEERQRGNFPDRFSGHQFPNYSSELNVNALLLGDSALYLCASSTGGGARYNEQFFGPGTRLTVL.

This clonotype appeared many times. The gene calls are TRBV5-1 and TRBJ2-7; D is unresolved. V was clipped by 1 base and J by 3 bases, with 5 bases between them. This CDR3 region has 12 residues. Germline V gene lookup returns CDR1 SGHRS and CDR2 YFSETQ. The CDR3, as DNA: TGCGCCAGCAGCTTGACAAACTACGAGCAGTACTTC. Residues: CASSLTNYEQYF. Drawing the rest from reference TRBV5-1 and TRBJ2-7, the complete variable domain is KAGVTQTPRYLIKTRGQQVTLSCSPISGHRSVSWYQQTPGQGLQFLFEYFSETQRNKGNFPGRFSGRQFSNSRSEMNVSTLELGDSALYLCASSLTNYEQYFGPGTRLTVT.

The rearrangement uses TRBV11-2 and TRBJ2-1; tentative D call: TRBD2 (6 bases). V shed 7 bases and J shed 7 bases, with 14 bases lying between them. Looked up from germline, CDR1 is SGHAT and CDR2 is FQNNGV. The CDR3 length is 13 residues. The CDR3 sequence is CASTAWGVNEQFF. As DNA, the CDR3 is TGTGCCAGCACTGCCTGGGGGGTGAATGAGCAGTTCTTC.

V usage is TRBV18 and J usage is TRBJ2-7; D is unclear. CDR1 is KGHSH, CDR2 LQKENI, per germline. The CDR3 is 13 amino acids. V lost 5 bases and J 2 bases, leaving 10 bases between the germline ends. CDR3 amino acids: CASSGAGPYEQYV. The CDR3 DNA reads TGTGCCAGCTCAGGTGCCGGACCCTACGAGCAGTACGTC.

This clonotype has a count of ten or more. The rearrangement joins TRBV11-2 to TRBJ2-7; TRBD2 is a possible D gene (5 bases). There are 15 residues in the CDR3. V dropped 1 base and J dropped 5 bases, with 15 bases sitting between them. CDR1 and CDR2 (germline): SGHAT, FQNNGV. CDR3 protein: CASSLVRGWSDEQYF. The CDR3 DNA reads TGTGCCAGCAGCTTAGTTCGGGGATGGAGTGACGAGCAGTACTTC. Supplemented by reference TRBV11-2 and TRBJ2-7, the full variable domain reads EAGVAQSPRYKIIEKRQSVAFWCNPISGHATLYWYQQILGQGPKLLIQFQNNGVVDDSQLPKDRFSAERLKGVDSTLKIQPAKLEDSAVYLCASSLVRGWSDEQYFGPGTRLTVT.

The chain uses TRBV6-5 and TRBJ1-1; 9 bases line up with TRBD1. J lost 5 bases, V lost 4 bases, and 2 bases had no gene match. CDR3 length equals 13 residues. Germline V CDR1 and CDR2: MNHEY, SVGAGI. CDR3 in amino acids: CASSSGTGTEAFF. As DNA, the CDR3 is TGTGCCAGCAGTTCCGGGACAGGGACTGAAGCTTTCTTT.

This clonotype was counted between two and nine times. The rearrangement uses TRBV20-1 and TRBJ2-3, with a tentative D call TRBD1 (6 bases). Looked up from germline, CDR1 is DFQATT and CDR2 is SNEGSKA (reference sequence). This CDR3 region has 15 residues. Trimming took 3 bases from V and 3 from J, leaving 16 bases between them. CDR3 nucleotides: TGCAGTGCTAGGGGCCCATTAGGGGGTACAGATACGCAGTATTTT. This codes for CSARGPLGGTDTQYF.

The chain employs TRBV5-4 and TRBJ2-3; no definite D call. This CDR3 has 15 amino acids. Trimming took 0 bases from V and 2 from J, leaving 10 bases between them. Germline CDR1 is SGHNT and CDR2 is YYREEE (reference sequence). CDR3 DNA sequence: TGTGCCAGCAGCTTGGATGTGGGAAACACAGATACGCAGTATTTT. Residues: CASSLDVGNTDTQYF.

This clonotype was detected many times. This rearrangement joins TRBV5-1 to TRBJ2-2, with D tentatively TRBD2 (5 bases). The length of the CDR3 is 13 residues. With 7 bases removed from V and 5 bases from J, the gap between germline ends came to 12 bases. Germline V gene data show CDR1 as SGHRS and CDR2 as YFSETQ. This CDR3 is CASGKRETGELFF. Here the CDR3 DNA reads TGCGCCAGCGGAAAACGGGAAACCGGGGAGCTGTTTTTT. The complete variable domain, with remaining parts taken from reference TRBV5-1 and TRBJ2-2, reads KAGVTQTPRYLIKTRGQQVTLSCSPISGHRSVSWYQQTPGQGLQFLFEYFSETQRNKGNFPGRFSGRQFSNSRSEMNVSTLELGDSALYLCASGKRETGELFFGEGSRLTVL.

In this sample, this clonotype turned up a few times. The rearrangement links TRBV20-1 to TRBJ2-7; TRBD1 aligns across 11 bases. Unmatched junction bases numbered 9, after V lost 6 bases and J lost 5 bases. Germline V gene lookup returns CDR1 DFQATT and CDR2 SNEGSKA (reference sequence). CDR3 length: 14 amino acids. This CDR3 is CSADAPGQGDEQYV. The CDR3 DNA reads TGCAGTGCCGACGCTCCGGGACAGGGGGACGAGCAGTACGTC.

This clonotype came up a few times. V gene TRBV6-6 combines with J gene TRBJ1-1, with D perhaps matching TRBD1 (5 bases). The germline gives CDR1 MNHNY, CDR2 SVGAGI (reference sequence). The CDR3 has 15 residues. The V and J ends lost 0 bases and 5 bases respectively, with 13 bases between them. The CDR3 spells CASSYSEGRGTEAFF. The DNA for the CDR3 is TGTGCCAGCAGTTACTCCGAGGGGCGCGGGACTGAAGCTTTCTTT.

In this sample, this clonotype turned up many times. The chain links TRBV4-2 to TRBJ2-1; D gene unclear. This CDR3 has 14 amino acids. V was trimmed by 1 base and J by 2 bases, leaving 6 bases between them. Germline V lookup: CDR1 LGHNA, CDR2 YNFKEQ. CDR3 nucleotides: TGTGCCAGCAGCCAAGCCCGTACCTACAATGAGCAGTTCTTC. It codes for CASSQARTYNEQFF.

This clonotype was detected only a few times. The V gene is TRBV4-2, the J gene TRBJ1-1, with D perhaps matching TRBD1 (6 bases). The CDR3 runs to 16 residues. In germline, CDR1 is LGHNA, CDR2 YNFKEQ. V was pared by 0 bases and J by 4 bases, with 15 bases between. The CDR3, as DNA: TGTGCCAGCAGCCAAGATCCCCGTGGAGGGGGCACTGAAGCTTTCTTT. Its protein product is CASSQDPRGGGTEAFF.

This clonotype has only a few counts. The V call is TRBV9, the J call TRBJ2-3, with 7 bases identical to TRBD2. This CDR3 is built from 16 residues. CDR1 is SGDLS and CDR2 is YYNGEE in the germline V gene. Losses at the gene ends were 1 base for V and 5 bases for J; bases not matched to a gene: 10. Here the CDR3 DNA reads TGTGCCAGCAGCGTACCTAAGCGGGGTGGAAAAGATACGCAGTATTTT. Protein: CASSVPKRGGKDTQYF.

This clonotype was detected ten times or more. This chain links TRBV27 with TRBJ2-1; D is ambiguous. V gave up 6 bases and J gave up 0 bases, with 6 bases separating them. The CDR3 covers 13 residues. Germline V gene data show CDR1 as MNHEY and CDR2 as SMNVEV (reference sequence). The DNA for the CDR3 is TGTGCCAGCAGCTTAAGCTCCTACAATGAGCAGTTCTTC. It specifies CASSLSSYNEQFF.

The chain uses TRBV9 and TRBJ2-7; 8 bases fit TRBD1. CDR3 length equals 15 residues. Germline values: CDR1 SGDLS, CDR2 YYNGEE. V lost 0 bases, J lost 3 bases, and 5 bases stayed unmatched. CDR3 sequence reads: CASSVDGTGGYEQYF. The CDR3 nucleotides are TGTGCCAGCAGCGTAGACGGGACAGGCGGCTACGAGCAGTACTTC.

This clonotype was observed a handful of times. V usage is TRBV12-3 or TRBV12-4 and J usage is TRBJ2-2, with 7 bases fitting TRBD2. J lost 6 bases, V lost 5 bases, and 9 bases had no gene match. The CDR3 sequence is 15 residues long. The CDR3, as DNA: TGTGCCAGCAGTCCAAGGACTAGTCGGGCCGGGGAGCTGTTTTTT. Translating gives CASSPRTSRAGELFF.